This T cell receptor (beta chain) emerged from a study of blood T cell repertoires in COVID-19. Looking at the study overall: COVID-19 samples from acute and convalescent phases originated in the United States, Italy and Spain. The cDNA or gDNA used as material had been derived from T cells, B-cell-depleted T cells, or PBMCs.

Germline-derived CDR1 and CDR2 are LNHDA and SQIVND (reference sequence). V shed 4 bases and J shed 8 bases, with 14 bases lying between them. The CDR3 sequence is 13 residues long. Original processing methods: Reference gene primer amplification gave nucleated cell count estimates. The repertoire was sequenced with immunoSEQ multiplex PCR; TCRdb's copy has only in-frame clones and lacks some. The DNA was the basis for D and trimming; V, J and clone size are from that table. The table records approximately 110,000 clones, approximately 85% of them present only once. This chain connects TRBV19 to TRBJ1-2, with no clear D. Sequenced sample: peripheral blood. This TCR was sampled from a man aged 45-60 years with acute or convalescent COVID-19. CDR3 DNA: TGTGCCAGTAGTAGATCAGCCGGAGGGGGCTACACCTTC. Its protein is CASSRSAGGGYTF.